Listed below are T cell receptor beta chains from one sample, sequenced in a study of T cells in Graves' hyperthyroidism and ophthalmopathy. In TCRdb, the multiplex PCR reads were re-called with MiXCR into one record per CDR3 protein. This table has some 550,000 distinct CDR3 sequences, approximately 15% appearing once. The sequenced material came from blood. Receptors were obtained from a woman in her forties with Graves' ophthalmopathy. CDR3s include the opening cysteine and the closing phenylalanine or tryptophan. A D gene is named only where the DNA matches it firmly. Clone sizes are given selectively: once, few, many, or a class where the clone is expanded.

cdr3_length j_call v_call d_call clone_size cdr3_nt cdr3_aa
14 TRBJ1-2 TRBV5-8 NA few TGTGCCAGCAGCTTGGAGGACACGGTCTATGGCTACACCTTC CASSLEDTVYGYTF
19 TRBJ2-1 TRBV16 TRBD2 few TGTGCCAGCAGCCCACTTAATCGGCGCGGGAGGGCCAAAGGCAATGAGCAGTTCTTC CASSPLNRRGRAKGNEQFF
14 TRBJ2-5 TRBV2 TRBD2 many TGTGCCAGCAGTGAGGGACTAGCGGGAGAGACCCAGTACTTC CASSEGLAGETQYF
15 TRBJ2-1 TRBV7-3 NA many TGTGCCAGCAGCTTAGGAGACGTCGCCTACAATGAGCAGTTCTTC CASSLGDVAYNEQFF
16 TRBJ2-5 TRBV12-3/TRBV12-4 NA many TGTGCCAGCACTCATATTAGGTCCGGGTCCTATGGGACCCAGTACTTC CASTHIRSGSYGTQYF
13 TRBJ2-5 TRBV5-1 NA NA TGCGCCAGCCAAACTAGCTACCAAGAGACCCAGTACTTC CASQTSYQETQYF
16 TRBJ2-6 TRBV6-5 NA many TGTGCCAGCAGTTACAGGGGACGCTCTGGGGCCAACGTCCTGACTTTC CASSYRGRSGANVLTF
17 TRBJ2-3 TRBV18 NA many TGTGCCAGCTCACCACTAGGGTCACTAGCTCTCACAGATACGCAGTATTTT CASSPLGSLALTDTQYF
14 TRBJ1-5 TRBV28 NA few TGTGCCAGCAGCAGTCCCCCGGGGAATCAGCCCCAGCATTTT CASSSPPGNQPQHF
15 TRBJ1-2 TRBV5-1 TRBD1 NA TGCGCCAGCAGCCCTGACAGGGCTGAAGACTATGGCTACACCTTC CASSPDRAEDYGYTF
14 TRBJ1-1 TRBV6-6 NA few TGTGCCAGCAGTTACTCAATAGACCGCACTGAAGCTTTCTTT CASSYSIDRTEAFF
16 TRBJ2-1 TRBV12-3/TRBV12-4 TRBD2 many TGTGCCAGCAGTCCGTTGTGGACTAGCGGGGTTGATGAGCAGTTCTTC CASSPLWTSGVDEQFF
11 TRBJ2-7 TRBV29-1 TRBD1 NA TGCAGCGTGGGGACAGGGAACGAGCAGTACTTC CSVGTGNEQYF
18 TRBJ2-3 TRBV4-1 TRBD2 few TGCGCCAGCAGCCGAGCCGAACCCACTAGCGGTCGTACAGATACGCAGTATTTT CASSRAEPTSGRTDTQYF
18 TRBJ2-1 TRBV7-9 NA many TGTGCCAGCAGCTCTGACTATATGGAAACGAAGTCCTACAATGAGCAGTTCTTC CASSSDYMETKSYNEQFF
16 TRBJ1-1 TRBV18 NA NA TGTGCCAGCTCACCTCCGAGAAGGGGAACGGACACTGAAGCTTTCTTT CASSPPRRGTDTEAFF
14 TRBJ1-4 TRBV7-2 TRBD1 few TGTGCCAGCAGCTTAGGAGGGGGCGGAGAAAAACTGTTTTTT CASSLGGGGEKLFF